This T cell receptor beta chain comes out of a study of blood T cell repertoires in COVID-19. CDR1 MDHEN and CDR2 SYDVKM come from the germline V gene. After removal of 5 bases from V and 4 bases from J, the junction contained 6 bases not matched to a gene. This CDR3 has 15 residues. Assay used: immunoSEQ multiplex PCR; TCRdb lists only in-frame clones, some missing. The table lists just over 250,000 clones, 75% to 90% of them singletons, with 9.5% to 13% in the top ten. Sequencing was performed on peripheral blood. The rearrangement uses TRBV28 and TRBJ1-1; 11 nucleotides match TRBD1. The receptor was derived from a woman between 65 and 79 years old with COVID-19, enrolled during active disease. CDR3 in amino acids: CASSDLGTGGTEAFF. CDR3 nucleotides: TGTGCCAGCAGTGACCTTGGGACAGGGGGCACTGAAGCTTTCTTT.